A selection of T cell receptor beta chains follows, all from one sample in a study of T cells in localized non-small cell lung cancer. The table came from immunoSEQ multiplex PCR; TCRdb's copy has only in-frame clones and leaves some out. Of 20,000 to 25,000 clones in the sample, roughly 89% are singletons; the top ten hold around 7%. The sample in question was peripheral blood, obtained before any cancer treatment. The receptors come from a male donor aged 60 or over with stage I squamous cell lung carcinoma. CDR3s include the opening cysteine and the closing phenylalanine or tryptophan. A D gene is named only where the DNA matches it firmly. Size tells how often a clone was seen (once, few, many) or the class of an expanded clone, and some rows leave it out.

size	V	D	J	CDR3	DNA
few	TRBV30	-	TRBJ1-6	CAWSVAVNSPLHF	TGTGCCTGGAGTGTCGCAGTTAATTCACCCCTCCACTTT
-	TRBV7-3	-	TRBJ1-1	CASSSRLNTEAFF	TGTGCCAGCAGTTCGCGGCTGAACACTGAAGCTTTCTTT
-	TRBV5-1	-	TRBJ2-2	CASSLPGPTNTGELFF	TGCGCCAGCAGCTTGCCAGGGCCCACGAACACCGGGGAGCTGTTTTTT
-	TRBV5-4	-	TRBJ1-2	CASSLKGISHYTF	TGTGCCAGCAGCTTAAAGGGAATCAGTCACTACACCTTC
-	TRBV7-8	-	TRBJ1-4	CASSLANGRLENEKLFF	TGTGCCAGCAGCTTAGCAAATGGACGGCTTGAGAATGAAAAACTGTTTTTT
-	TRBV7-9	-	TRBJ2-5	CASSLGAEETQYF	TGTGCCAGCAGCTTAGGAGCGGAAGAGACCCAGTACTTC
-	TRBV6-1	-	TRBJ2-3	CASSEGGGLIDTQYF	TGTGCCAGCAGTGAGGGGGGCGGACTAATAGATACGCAGTATTTT
-	TRBV10-3	-	TRBJ2-5	CAISDGSRETQYF	TGTGCCATCAGTGACGGCAGTCGGGAGACCCAGTACTTC
-	TRBV6-5	-	TRBJ1-5	CASSSGEGQPQHF	TGTGCCAGCAGCTCGGGGGAAGGTCAGCCCCAGCATTTT
-	TRBV9	-	TRBJ1-1	CASSSRGQGVTEAFF	TGTGCCAGCAGCTCCAGGGGTCAAGGGGTAACTGAAGCTTTCTTT
-	TRBV5-1	TRBD2	TRBJ2-7	CASSPAPGLAGASYEQYF	TGCGCCAGCAGCCCGGCACCGGGACTAGCGGGGGCCTCCTACGAGCAGTACTTC
once	TRBV29-1	TRBD2	TRBJ2-1	CSVTTSFDEQFF	TGCAGCGTCACGACTAGCTTTGATGAGCAGTTCTTC
-	TRBV2	TRBD1	TRBJ1-1	CASIRQGAVTEAFF	TGTGCCAGCATCAGACAGGGTGCGGTCACTGAAGCTTTCTTT
-	TRBV27	-	TRBJ2-5	CASSLGETQYF	TGTGCCAGCAGTTTGGGGGAGACCCAGTACTTC
-	TRBV6-6	TRBD1	TRBJ2-2	CASSSGTVNTGELFF	TGTGCCAGCAGTTCCGGGACAGTGAACACCGGGGAGCTGTTTTTT
-	TRBV28	-	TRBJ2-6	CASSPPSSGANVLTF	TGTGCCAGCAGCCCACCGAGCTCTGGGGCCAACGTCCTGACTTTC
-	TRBV30	TRBD1	TRBJ1-5	CAWSKQGNQPQHF	TGTGCCTGGAGCAAACAGGGGAATCAGCCCCAGCATTTT
-	TRBV6-5	-	TRBJ1-2	CASSSFRNYGYTF	TGTGCCAGCAGTTCATTTCGGAACTATGGCTACACCTTC
-	TRBV6-6	-	TRBJ2-7	CASSPTGQEQYF	TGTGCCAGCAGTCCCACGGGGCAAGAGCAGTACTTC
-	TRBV19	TRBD1	TRBJ1-5	CASSASQGGQPQHF	TGTGCCAGTAGTGCCTCCCAGGGGGGTCAGCCCCAGCATTTT
-	TRBV7-8	-	TRBJ2-1	CASSFDRISSYNEQFF	TGTGCCAGCAGCTTCGACAGGATATCCTCTTACAATGAGCAGTTCTTC
-	TRBV19	-	TRBJ1-1	CASGPWNTEAFF	TGTGCCAGTGGGCCTTGGAACACTGAAGCTTTCTTT
-	TRBV10-3	-	TRBJ2-2	CATRVGALGELFF	TGTGCCACGAGGGTTGGGGCGTTGGGGGAGCTGTTTTTT
-	TRBV7-9	TRBD1	TRBJ1-1	CASSLVPHRGTNTEAFF	TGTGCCAGCAGCTTAGTCCCCCACAGGGGAACGAACACTGAAGCTTTCTTT
-	TRBV27	-	TRBJ1-1	CASSTLEGGRTEAFF	TGTGCCAGCAGTACCTTAGAAGGAGGGCGGACTGAAGCTTTCTTT
-	TRBV25-1	TRBD1	TRBJ1-1	CASSDATGKAFF	TGTGCCAGCAGTGACGCGACAGGGAAAGCTTTCTTT
-	TRBV6-5	-	TRBJ1-2	CASSGGGIGRYGYTF	TGTGCCAGCAGTGGGGGCGGGATAGGCCGCTATGGCTACACCTTC
-	TRBV7-2	TRBD1	TRBJ2-5	CASSPGDRRETQYF	TGTGCCAGCTCACCAGGGGACAGAAGAGAGACCCAGTACTTC
-	TRBV5-5	TRBD1	TRBJ2-7	CASSLTGVPPYEQYF	TGTGCCAGCAGTTTAACAGGGGTCCCCCCCTACGAGCAGTACTTC